Following are 11 T cell receptor beta chains from one sample sequenced in a study of T cell repertoires in cytomegalovirus infection. TCRdb called the reads again in MiXCR, with one record for every CDR3 protein. The table includes some 920,000 distinct CDR3 sequences, under 40% detected once. No antigens are known for them. The sequencing used cultured CD8+ T cells from PBMCs, collected from culture after CMV antigen stimulation. The receptors were sampled from a human donor in good health (CMV status not recorded). Some clones in this sample may be carry-over from other donors' samples.

The J gene is TRBJ2-7, the V gene TRBV7-2; TRBD1 agrees at 7 bases. V lost 5 bases and J lost 2; bases outside the gene matches: 9. CDR1 SGHTA and CDR2 FQGNSA come from the germline V gene. The CDR3 consists of 15 residues. The CDR3 sequence: CASSPGTVIPYEQYF. The CDR3 DNA reads TGTGCCAGCAGCCCAGGGACAGTGATTCCCTACGAGCAGTACTTC.

This clonotype has at least ten counts. J is TRBJ2-7 and V is TRBV7-9; no clear D gene. The CDR3 has 12 amino acids. V dropped 5 bases and J dropped 0 bases, with 5 bases sitting between them. Germline loops: CDR1 SEHNR, CDR2 FQNEAQ (reference sequence). The CDR3 sequence is CASSAYSYEQYF. CDR3 DNA: TGTGCCAGCAGCGCTTACTCCTACGAGCAGTACTTC.

The chain couples TRBV14 to TRBJ2-1; possibly TRBD1 for D (6 bases). Deletions cut 1 base from V and 4 bases from J, with 11 bases between. CDR3 length: 15 amino acids. The germline gives CDR1 SGHDN, CDR2 FVKESK. The CDR3 nucleotides read TGTGCCAGCAGCCAAGGACAGGCATGGTACAATGAGCAGTTCTTC. Encoded protein: CASSQGQAWYNEQFF. Full variable domain (rest looked up from reference TRBV14 and TRBJ2-1): EAGVTQFPSHSVIEKGQTVTLRCDPISGHDNLYWYRRVMGKEIKFLLHFVKESKQDESGMPNNRFLAERTGGTYSTLKVQPAELEDSGVYFCASSQGQAWYNEQFFGPGTRLTVL.

This clonotype was picked up a small number of times. The chain is built from TRBV25-1 and TRBJ2-7; no definite D call. The CDR3 extends over 15 amino acids. Germline V gene lookup returns CDR1 MGHDK and CDR2 SYGVNS. The V and J ends lost 1 base and 0 bases respectively, with 10 bases between them. The DNA for the CDR3 is TGTGCCAGCAGTGAATTAACCGAAAACTCCTACGAGCAGTACTTC. The encoded protein is CASSELTENSYEQYF.

The chain couples TRBV6-5 to TRBJ2-3; D uncertain. The CDR3 is 14 amino acids. The germline gives CDR1 MNHEY, CDR2 SVGAGI. The V end was cut by 5 bases, the J end by 2 bases, with 11 bases between. The CDR3, as DNA: TGTGCCAGCAGTACCGCTATATCCACAGATACGCAGTATTTT. Translated, it gives CASSTAISTDTQYF.

V and J are TRBV4-1 and TRBJ2-3, with 11 bases lining up with TRBD2. The germline CDR1 and CDR2 sequences are MGHRA and YSYEKL. Trimming removed 0 bases from V and 7 bases from J; junction bases left unmatched: 3. The CDR3 is 15 amino acids. Here the CDR3 reads CASSQDSGGGYTQYF. As DNA, the CDR3 is TGCGCCAGCAGCCAAGATAGCGGGGGGGGGTATACGCAGTATTTT.

V and J are TRBV2 and TRBJ2-7; TRBD2 is a possible D gene (5 bases). Germline CDR1 and CDR2: SNHLY and FYNNEI. V gave up 6 bases and J gave up 2 bases, with 17 bases separating them. The CDR3 is made up of 15 amino acids. As DNA, the CDR3 is TGTGCCAGCAGCGACCCCGGTGTCGGGACCTACGAGCAGTACTTC. It codes for CASSDPGVGTYEQYF.

V usage is TRBV20-1 and J usage is TRBJ2-3; D is perhaps TRBD1 or TRBD2 (5 bases each). With 3 bases removed from V and 6 bases from J, the gap between germline ends came to 19 bases. The CDR3 covers 15 residues. Germline V gene lookup returns CDR1 DFQATT and CDR2 SNEGSKA (reference sequence). The CDR3 here is CSARLGRTSPDTQYF. In DNA, the CDR3 is TGCAGTGCTAGGTTGGGACGGACCTCCCCGGATACGCAGTATTTT.

The CDR3 DNA is TGTGCCAGCAGCGCCACCGGGCGAGTCACAGATACGCAGTATTTT. Translation: CASSATGRVTDTQYF. The chain links TRBV9 to TRBJ2-3; D call uncertain. Germline CDR1 reads SGDLS; CDR2 reads YYNGEE. The CDR3 is 15 residues long. Trimming pared 3 bases from V and 2 bases from J, leaving 13 bases between.

The chain has TRBV7-6 and TRBJ2-7; D unclear. Germline V gene sequence: CDR1 SGHVS, CDR2 FNYEAQ. V lost 5 bases to trimming and J lost 6 bases, with 11 bases between them. This CDR3 contains 12 residues. The CDR3 coding sequence is TGTGCCAGCAGCCCCAGGAATTTCGAGCAGTACGTC. Its translation is CASSPRNFEQYV.

Concerning this clonotype: With a much larger clone just one base away, this may be a read error. V and J are TRBV7-9 and TRBJ1-1; D unclear. Looked up from germline, CDR1 is SEHNR and CDR2 is FQNEAQ (reference sequence). This CDR3 contains 16 residues. The CDR3 spells CASTLANTLSVTEAFF. CDR3 sequence (DNA): TGTGCCAGCACCTTAGCGAACACCCTCAGTGTGACTGAAGCTTTCTTT.